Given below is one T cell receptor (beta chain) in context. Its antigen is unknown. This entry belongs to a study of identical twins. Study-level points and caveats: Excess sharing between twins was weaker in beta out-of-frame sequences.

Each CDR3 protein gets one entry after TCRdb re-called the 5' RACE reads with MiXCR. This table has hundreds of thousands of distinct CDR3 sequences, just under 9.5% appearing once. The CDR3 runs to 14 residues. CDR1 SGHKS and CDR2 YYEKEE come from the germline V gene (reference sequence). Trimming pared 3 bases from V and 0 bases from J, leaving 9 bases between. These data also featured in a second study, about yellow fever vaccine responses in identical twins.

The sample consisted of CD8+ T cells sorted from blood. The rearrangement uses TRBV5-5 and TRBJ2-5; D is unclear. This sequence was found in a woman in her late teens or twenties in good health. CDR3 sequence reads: CASSWTGYQETQYF. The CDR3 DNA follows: TGTGCCAGCAGCTGGACCGGATACCAAGAGACCCAGTACTTC. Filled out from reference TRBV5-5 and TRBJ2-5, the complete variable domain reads DAGVTQSPTHLIKTRGQQVTLRCSPISGHKSVSWYQQVLGQGPQFIFQYYEKEERGRGNFPDRFSARQFPNYSSELNVNALLLGDSALYLCASSWTGYQETQYFGPGTRLLVL.